This passage covers 27 T cell receptor beta chains from one sample sequenced in a study of OX40 agonist ivuxolimab in advanced cancers. This table comes from immunoSEQ multiplex PCR, and its TCRdb copy is limited to in-frame clones, with some not included. The sample contains tens of thousands of clones, about nine tenths of which appear only once. The source material was CD4+ or CD8+ T cells sorted from blood, sampled in a trial of the OX40 agonist ivuxolimab. Every receptor here comes from an adult with an advanced solid tumor such as melanoma, head and neck, liver or kidney cancer.

This chain connects TRBV11-3 to TRBJ2-1, with 13 bases matching TRBD2. This CDR3 spans 17 amino acids. Germline values: CDR1 SGHNT, CDR2 YENEEA. J gave up 10 bases and V 0 bases, and 9 bases lay outside the gene matches. The CDR3 DNA is TGTGCCAGCAGCTTAGATAAGGGACTAGCGGGATCGGGAGAGCAGTTCTTC. Protein sequence: CASSLDKGLAGSGEQFF. The entire variable domain, with the rest obtained from reference TRBV11-3 and TRBJ2-1, is as follows: EAGVVQSPRYKIIEKKQPVAFWCNPISGHNTLYWYLQNLGQGPELLIRYENEEAVDDSQLPKDRFSAERLKGVDSTLKIQPAELGDSAVYLCASSLDKGLAGSGEQFFGPGTRLTVL.

This clone came up once. This sequence joins TRBV7-2 and TRBJ2-5, with TRBD2 matching over 7 bases. CDR3 length: 13 residues. J was trimmed by 5 bases and V by 6 bases; bases with no gene match: 6. Germline loops: CDR1 SGHTA, CDR2 FQGNSA. CDR3 protein: CASRKRRGETQYF. CDR3 DNA: TGTGCCAGCAGAAAAAGGCGGGGGGAGACCCAGTACTTC.

The V call is TRBV18, the J call TRBJ1-3, with 12 positions matching TRBD1. The CDR3 runs to 17 residues. Germline V gene sequence: CDR1 KGHSH, CDR2 LQKENI. The trim removed 2 bases at V and 5 bases at J, leaving 7 bases unmatched. In DNA form, the CDR3 reads TGTGCCAGCTCACCAAAGCTCCGGGACAGGGGGCGAAACACCATATATTTT. Translating it yields CASSPKLRDRGRNTIYF.

The chain joins TRBV5-4 to TRBJ2-3, with 7 bases identical to TRBD1. CDR3 length equals 15 residues. From germline, CDR1 is SGHNT and CDR2 YYREEE (reference sequence). After removal of 4 bases from V and 2 bases from J, the junction contained 7 bases not matched to a gene. CDR3: CASSPGQVFTDTQYF. The CDR3 nucleotides read TGTGCCAGCAGCCCAGGACAGGTCTTCACAGATACGCAGTATTTT. Supplemented by reference TRBV5-4 and TRBJ2-3, the full variable domain reads ETGVTQSPTHLIKTRGQQVTLRCSSQSGHNTVSWYQQALGQGPQFIFQYYREEENGRGNFPPRFSGLQFPNYSSELNVNALELDDSALYLCASSPGQVFTDTQYFGPGTRLTVL.

The rearrangement links TRBV20-1 to TRBJ1-1; D gene ambiguous. Looked up from germline, CDR1 is DFQATT and CDR2 is SNEGSKA (reference sequence). V was cut by 3 bases and J by 8 bases, with 7 bases left in between. The length of the CDR3 is 10 residues. CDR3 protein: CSARGSEAFF. The CDR3 coding sequence is TGCAGTGCTAGGGGGTCCGAAGCTTTCTTT.

The V and J genes are TRBV25-1 and TRBJ2-2; D not resolved. Trimming took 1 base from V and 7 from J, leaving 10 bases between them. This CDR3 has 14 amino acids. The germline V gene has CDR1 MGHDK and CDR2 SYGVNS. The CDR3 DNA reads as TGTGCCAGCAGTGAATTTTTGGCGATCGGGGAGCTGTTTTTT. It translates to CASSEFLAIGELFF.

The CDR3 sequence is CASSRNGGTLSYNEQFF. The DNA of the CDR3 is TGTGCCAGCAGCCGTAATGGGGGGACGCTTTCCTACAATGAGCAGTTCTTC. The chain is built from TRBV7-6 and TRBJ2-1; perhaps TRBD2 as D (6 bases). The CDR3 contains 17 residues. Trimming stripped 5 bases from V and 1 base from J, with 18 bases between. Germline V gene sequence: CDR1 SGHVS, CDR2 FNYEAQ.

V usage is TRBV29-1 and J usage is TRBJ2-1, with D perhaps given as TRBD1 or TRBD2 (5 bases each). This CDR3 comprises 13 residues. CDR1 SQVTM and CDR2 ANQGSEA come from the germline V gene. The V gene lost 4 bases and the J gene lost 7 bases, with 14 bases spanning the gap. CDR3 amino acids: CSVGGREWNEQFF. The CDR3 DNA reads as TGCAGCGTTGGAGGCAGGGAGTGGAATGAGCAGTTCTTC.

The CDR3 DNA is TGCGCCAGCAGCTCTACTAGCGGGAGAGGGATGGGTGAGCAGTTCTTC. Translating it yields CASSSTSGRGMGEQFF. This chain uses TRBV5-1 with TRBJ2-1; 11 nucleotides match TRBD2. V lost 3 bases and J lost 9; bases outside the gene matches: 11. Germline CDR1 and CDR2: SGHRS and YFSETQ. The CDR3 has 16 amino acids. The full variable domain, completed using reference TRBV5-1 and TRBJ2-1, is KAGVTQTPRYLIKTRGQQVTLSCSPISGHRSVSWYQQTPGQGLQFLFEYFSETQRNKGNFPGRFSGRQFSNSRSEMNVSTLELGDSALYLCASSSTSGRGMGEQFFGPGTRLTVL.

This chain links TRBV2 with TRBJ1-5; D remains ambiguous. This CDR3 region has 14 residues. Trimming took off 2 bases at V and 4 bases at J, with 9 bases between the two ends. Germline lookup yields CDR1 SNHLY and CDR2 FYNNEI. Written as DNA, the CDR3 is TGTGCCAGCAGTGAACAGGTGGCGAATCAGCCCCAGCATTTT. Its translation is CASSEQVANQPQHF.

The CDR3 here is CASSIDGTGVSPLHF. The CDR3 DNA sequence: TGTGCCAGTAGTATAGATGGGACAGGGGTTTCACCCCTCCACTTT. V gene TRBV19 combines with J gene TRBJ1-6, with TRBD1 matching over 10 bases. V was pared by 0 bases and J by 9 bases, with 2 bases of the junction left unmatched. The CDR3 runs 15 residues. The germline V gene encodes CDR1 LNHDA and CDR2 SQIVND (reference sequence). The full variable domain, its missing parts supplied by reference TRBV19 and TRBJ1-6, is DGGITQSPKYLFRKEGQNVTLSCEQNLNHDAMYWYRQDPGQGLRLIYYSQIVNDFQKGDIAEGYSVSREKKESFPLTVTSAQKNPTAFYLCASSIDGTGVSPLHFGNGTRLTVT.

V gene TRBV9 combines with J gene TRBJ2-5; 14 positions agree with TRBD2. CDR3 length: 19 residues. The germline gives CDR1 SGDLS, CDR2 YYNGEE. Unmatched junction bases numbered 11, after V lost 4 bases and J lost 0 bases. CDR3 protein: CASSLGTGTSGGDQETQYF. DNA of the CDR3: TGTGCCAGCAGCTTAGGGACCGGGACTAGCGGGGGAGACCAAGAGACCCAGTACTTC.

The rearrangement links TRBV4-1 to TRBJ2-3, with D uncertain. The CDR3 has 16 amino acids. From germline, CDR1 is MGHRA and CDR2 YSYEKL. V lost 1 base and J lost 1, with 12 bases in between. This CDR3 is CASSQGGAAGTDTQYF. The DNA for the CDR3 is TGCGCCAGCAGCCAAGGTGGTGCGGCCGGCACAGATACGCAGTATTTT.

The rearrangement uses TRBV30 and TRBJ2-7; D may be TRBD1 or TRBD2 (6 bases each). Looked up from germline, CDR1 is GTSNPN and CDR2 is SVGIG (reference sequence). The CDR3 is 14 amino acids. V lost 3 bases and J lost 3, with 15 bases in between. The CDR3, as DNA: TGTGCCTGGAGCAAATCCGGGGGCGGCTACGAGCAGTACTTC. As protein: CAWSKSGGGYEQYF.

This clone came up once. Its ends do not fully match the called genes, so a read error is possible. J is TRBJ1-4 and V is TRBV2, with D hard to call. Germline CDR1 and CDR2: SNHLY and FYNNEI. The CDR3 runs to 11 residues. CDR3 in amino acids: CASGLNEELFF. Here the CDR3 DNA reads TGTGCCAGCGGATTGAATGAAGAACTGTTTTTT.

This clone came up once. The V and J genes are TRBV9 and TRBJ2-2; the D gene could be TRBD1 or TRBD2 (5 bases each). The CDR3 totals 16 residues. V was trimmed by 3 bases and J by 1 base, leaving 13 bases between them. Per germline, CDR1 SGDLS and CDR2 YYNGEE. CDR3 in amino acids: CASSGAGTLNTGELFF. CDR3 nucleotide sequence: TGTGCCAGCAGCGGCGCCGGGACCTTGAACACCGGGGAGCTGTTTTTT.

This chain uses TRBV10-3 with TRBJ2-3; D is undetermined. V shed 6 bases and J shed 1 base, with 11 bases lying between them. Germline V gives CDR1 ENHRY, CDR2 SYGVKD. This CDR3 spans 14 amino acids. The CDR3 spells CAIRIGERTDTQYF. CDR3 nucleotide sequence: TGTGCCATCAGGATTGGGGAACGCACAGATACGCAGTATTTT.

The gene calls are TRBV5-5 and TRBJ1-2; no definite D call. There are 13 residues in the CDR3. The V end was cut by 2 bases, the J end by 5 bases, with 10 bases between. Germline V gene data show CDR1 as SGHKS and CDR2 as YYEKEE (reference sequence). The CDR3, as DNA: TGTGCCAGCAGCTTAATTGGGTCTTATGGCTACACCTTC. Its translation: CASSLIGSYGYTF.

The J gene is TRBJ2-2, the V gene TRBV11-3, with 10 nucleotides matching TRBD1. V shed 4 bases, J shed 2 bases, and the junction held 4 bases outside the gene matches. The length of the CDR3 is 16 residues. Germline CDR1 reads SGHNT; CDR2 reads YENEEA. This CDR3 reads CASSSRDRGNTGELFF. The CDR3 region has the DNA TGTGCCAGCAGCTCTCGGGACAGGGGTAACACCGGGGAGCTGTTTTTT.

The rearrangement links TRBV18 to TRBJ1-6; possible D gene TRBD1, 6 bases. The CDR3 is made up of 14 amino acids. V lost 2 bases to trimming and J lost 8 bases, with 10 bases between them. Germline V lookup: CDR1 KGHSH, CDR2 LQKENI. In DNA, the CDR3 is TGTGCCAGCTCACCATCAGGGGATGATTCACCCCTCCACTTT. Translation: CASSPSGDDSPLHF.

This clone has just a few counts. The chain carries TRBV27 and TRBJ2-3; TRBD2 is a possible D gene (7 bases). Germline CDR1 is MNHEY and CDR2 is SMNVEV (reference sequence). Trimming pared 6 bases from V and 5 bases from J, leaving 24 bases between. CDR3 length: 17 amino acids. The CDR3, as DNA: TGTGCCAGCAGACCCCTCAGGGGCGGGAGCCAAGGAGATACGCAGTATTTT. This translates into CASRPLRGGSQGDTQYF.

The chain employs TRBV5-1 and TRBJ2-3; 7 bases line up with TRBD1. This CDR3 has 15 residues. The germline V gene has CDR1 SGHRS and CDR2 YFSETQ. With 6 bases clipped from V and 1 base from J, the junction kept 8 bases outside the gene matches. The DNA for the CDR3 is TGCGCCAGCAAGGGCGAGGGGGCGCGCACAGATACGCAGTATTTT. Protein product: CASKGEGARTDTQYF.

The V and J genes are TRBV6-6 and TRBJ1-5; D remains ambiguous. CDR1 and CDR2 from the germline V gene are MNHNY and SVGAGI (reference sequence). V lost 5 bases and J 3 bases, leaving 14 bases between the germline ends. This CDR3 has 15 residues. The CDR3 DNA follows: TGTGCCAGCAGTACTCAAGACGGCTTCAATCAGCCCCAGCATTTT. This gives the protein CASSTQDGFNQPQHF.

V is TRBV29-1 and J is TRBJ1-2; no reliable D call. Germline V gene lookup returns CDR1 SQVTM and CDR2 ANQGSEA. CDR3 length equals 14 residues. Trimming took 5 bases from V and 1 from J, leaving 14 bases between them. CDR3 nucleotide sequence: TGCAGCGTTCACAGAGGTGGGAGTAACTATGGCTACACCTTC. It translates to CSVHRGGSNYGYTF.

This clone is judged medium-sized. The chain is built from TRBV15 and TRBJ2-1; weak D call: TRBD2 (6 bases). This CDR3 is built from 11 residues. CDR1 and CDR2 from the germline V gene are LNHNV and YYDKDF (reference sequence). Trimming shortened V by 11 bases and J by 14 bases, and 19 bases separated the two germline ends. CDR3 DNA: TGTGCCTCTCAGAAGACTAGTATGGAGTTCTTC. Its translation is CASQKTSMEFF.

This clone has a single count. This chain joins TRBV18 and TRBJ2-1, with 10 bases matching TRBD2. This CDR3 is 16 amino acids long. From germline, CDR1 is KGHSH and CDR2 LQKENI. The junction had 6 bases not matched to a gene; V was cut back by 3 bases and J by 4 bases. The CDR3 coding sequence is TGTGCCAGCTCACCTCTAGCGGGAGTGGCATACAATGAGCAGTTCTTC. Protein: CASSPLAGVAYNEQFF.

V and J are TRBV14 and TRBJ1-6; maybe TRBD1 (6 bases). Germline values: CDR1 SGHDN, CDR2 FVKESK. The V end was cut by 0 bases, the J end by 14 bases, with 17 bases between. The CDR3 is 15 amino acids. The CDR3 region is CASSQETGLGLSLHF. As DNA, the CDR3 is TGTGCCAGCAGCCAAGAGACAGGCCTTGGATTGTCCCTCCACTTT.